A single T cell receptor (beta chain) is shown here with its context. The germline CDR1 and CDR2 sequences are MGHDK and SYGVNS. The CDR3 is 13 residues long. Trimming pared 4 bases from V and 2 bases from J, leaving 8 bases between. It was during active infection that Seattle patients were enrolled and then longitudinally followed. The method was immunoSEQ multiplex PCR; TCRdb's version includes in-frame clones alone and lacks a portion of them. This table holds hundreds of thousands of clones, around nine tenths found once. The sample belongs to a study of blood T cell repertoires in COVID-19. Study as a whole: COVID-19 samples, acute and convalescent, were from the United States, Italy and Spain. Sources were T cells, B-cell-depleted T cells, or PBMCs; the material itself was cDNA or gDNA.

This TCR came from a man in his fifties or sixties with COVID-19, enrolled during active disease. Sequenced: peripheral blood. V is TRBV25-1 and J is TRBJ1-1; D is unresolved. The CDR3 protein is CASSANSNTEAFF. DNA for the CDR3: TGTGCCAGCAGTGCTAACAGCAACACTGAAGCTTTCTTT.